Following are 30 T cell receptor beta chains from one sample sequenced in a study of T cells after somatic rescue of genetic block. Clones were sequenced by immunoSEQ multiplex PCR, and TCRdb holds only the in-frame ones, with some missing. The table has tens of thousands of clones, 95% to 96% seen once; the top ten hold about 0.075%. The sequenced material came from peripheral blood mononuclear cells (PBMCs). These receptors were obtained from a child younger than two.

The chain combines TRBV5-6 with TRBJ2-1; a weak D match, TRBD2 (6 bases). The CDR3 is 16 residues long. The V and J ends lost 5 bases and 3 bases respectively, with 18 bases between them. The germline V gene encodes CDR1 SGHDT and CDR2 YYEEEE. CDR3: CASSQDYLRNYNEQFF. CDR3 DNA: TGTGCCAGCAGTCAGGACTACCTCCGGAACTACAATGAGCAGTTCTTC.

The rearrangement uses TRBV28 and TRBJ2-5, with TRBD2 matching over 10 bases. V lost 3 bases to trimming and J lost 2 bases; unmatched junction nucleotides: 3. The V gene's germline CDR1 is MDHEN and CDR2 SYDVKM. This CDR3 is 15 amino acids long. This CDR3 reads CASSFLAGVQETQYF. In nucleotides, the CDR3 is TGTGCCAGCAGTTTCCTAGCGGGAGTACAAGAGACCCAGTACTTC.

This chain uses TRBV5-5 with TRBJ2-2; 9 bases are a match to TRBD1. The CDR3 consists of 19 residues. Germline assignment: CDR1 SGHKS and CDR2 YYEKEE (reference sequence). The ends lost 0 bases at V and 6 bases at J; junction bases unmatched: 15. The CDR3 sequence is CASSLVVIPGQGMPGELFF. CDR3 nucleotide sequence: TGTGCCAGCAGCTTGGTAGTAATCCCGGGACAGGGTATGCCCGGGGAGCTGTTTTTT.

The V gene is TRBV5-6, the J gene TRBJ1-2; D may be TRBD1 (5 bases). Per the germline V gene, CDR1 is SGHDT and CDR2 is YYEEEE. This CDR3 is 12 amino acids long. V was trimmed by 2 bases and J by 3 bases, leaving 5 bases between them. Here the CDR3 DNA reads TGTGCCAGCAGCTTAGGGGACTATGGCTACACCTTC. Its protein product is CASSLGDYGYTF. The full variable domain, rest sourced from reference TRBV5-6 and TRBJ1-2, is DAGVTQSPTHLIKTRGQQVTLRCSPKSGHDTVSWYQQALGQGPQFIFQYYEEEERQRGNFPDRFSGHQFPNYSSELNVNALLLGDSALYLCASSLGDYGYTFGSGTRLTVV.

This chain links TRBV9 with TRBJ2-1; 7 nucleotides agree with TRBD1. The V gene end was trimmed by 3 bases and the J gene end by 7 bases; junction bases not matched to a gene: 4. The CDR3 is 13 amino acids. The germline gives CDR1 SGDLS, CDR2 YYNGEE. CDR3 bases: TGTGCCAGCAGCGGGACAGGACAAAATGAGCAGTTCTTC. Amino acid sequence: CASSGTGQNEQFF.

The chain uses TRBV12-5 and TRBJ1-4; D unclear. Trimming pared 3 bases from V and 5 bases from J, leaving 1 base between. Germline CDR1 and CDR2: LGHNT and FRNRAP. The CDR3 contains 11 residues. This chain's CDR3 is CASGLNEKLFF. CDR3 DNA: TGTGCTAGTGGTTTAAATGAAAAACTGTTTTTT.

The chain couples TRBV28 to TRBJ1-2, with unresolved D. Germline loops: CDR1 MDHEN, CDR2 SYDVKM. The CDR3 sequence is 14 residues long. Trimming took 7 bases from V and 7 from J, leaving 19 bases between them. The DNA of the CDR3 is TGTGCCAGCACCAAACATGGAACATCCTCTGGCTACACCTTC. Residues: CASTKHGTSSGYTF.

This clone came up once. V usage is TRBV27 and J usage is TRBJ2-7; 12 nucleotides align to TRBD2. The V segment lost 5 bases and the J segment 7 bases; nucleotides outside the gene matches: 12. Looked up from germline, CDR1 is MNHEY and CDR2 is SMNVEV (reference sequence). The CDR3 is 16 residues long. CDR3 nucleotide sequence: TGTGCCAGCAGTCCAGGGACTAGCGGGCTCTCAAGGGAGCAGTACTTC. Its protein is CASSPGTSGLSREQYF.

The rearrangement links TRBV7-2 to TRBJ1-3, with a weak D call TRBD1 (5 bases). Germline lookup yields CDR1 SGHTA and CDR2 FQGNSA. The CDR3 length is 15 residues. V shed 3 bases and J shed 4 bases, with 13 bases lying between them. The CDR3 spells CASSFDPGRGNTIYF. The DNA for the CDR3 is TGTGCCAGCAGCTTTGACCCAGGGAGGGGAAACACCATATATTTT.

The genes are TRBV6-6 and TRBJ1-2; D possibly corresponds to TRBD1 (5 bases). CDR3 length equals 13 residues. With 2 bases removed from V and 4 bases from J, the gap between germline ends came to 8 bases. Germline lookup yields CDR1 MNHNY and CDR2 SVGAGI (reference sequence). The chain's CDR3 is CASSYGGIYGYTF. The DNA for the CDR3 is TGTGCCAGCAGTTACGGGGGGATCTATGGCTACACCTTC.

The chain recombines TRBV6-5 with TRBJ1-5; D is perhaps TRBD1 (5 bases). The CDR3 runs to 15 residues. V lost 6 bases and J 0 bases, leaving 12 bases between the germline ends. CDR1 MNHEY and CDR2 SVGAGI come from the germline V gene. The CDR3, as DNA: TGTGCCAGCAGACCCCAGGGAGATAGCAATCAGCCCCAGCATTTT. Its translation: CASRPQGDSNQPQHF.

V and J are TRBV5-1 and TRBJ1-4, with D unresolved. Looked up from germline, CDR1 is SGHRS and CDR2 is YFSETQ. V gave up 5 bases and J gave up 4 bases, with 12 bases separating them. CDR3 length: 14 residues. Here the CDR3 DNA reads TGCGCCAGCAGTCCGTCGGACGTTAATGAAAAACTGTTTTTT. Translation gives CASSPSDVNEKLFF.

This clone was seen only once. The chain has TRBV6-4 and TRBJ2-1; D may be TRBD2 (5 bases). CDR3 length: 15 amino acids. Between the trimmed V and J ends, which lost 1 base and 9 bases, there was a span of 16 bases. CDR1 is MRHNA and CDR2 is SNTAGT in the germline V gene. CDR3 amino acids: CASSDFLTGSSEQFF. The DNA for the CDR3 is TGTGCCAGCAGTGACTTCCTGACGGGGAGCAGTGAGCAGTTCTTC.

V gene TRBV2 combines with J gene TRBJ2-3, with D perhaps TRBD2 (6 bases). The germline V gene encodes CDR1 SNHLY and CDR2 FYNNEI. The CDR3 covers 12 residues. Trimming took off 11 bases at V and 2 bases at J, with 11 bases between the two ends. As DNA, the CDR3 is TGTGCCGGCGGGACGATCACAGATACGCAGTATTTT. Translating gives CAGGTITDTQYF.

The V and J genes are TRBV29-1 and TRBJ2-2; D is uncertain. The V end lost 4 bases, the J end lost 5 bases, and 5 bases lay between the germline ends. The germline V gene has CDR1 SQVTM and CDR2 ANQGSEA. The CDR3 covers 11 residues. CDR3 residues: CSVGRTGELFF. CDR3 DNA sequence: TGCAGCGTTGGAAGGACCGGGGAGCTGTTTTTT.

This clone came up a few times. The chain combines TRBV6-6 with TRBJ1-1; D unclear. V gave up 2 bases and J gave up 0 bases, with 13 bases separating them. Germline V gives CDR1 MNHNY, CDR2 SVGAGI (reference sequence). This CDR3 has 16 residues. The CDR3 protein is CASSYRVVWVNTEAFF. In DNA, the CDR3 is TGTGCCAGCAGTTACAGGGTAGTTTGGGTGAACACTGAAGCTTTCTTT.

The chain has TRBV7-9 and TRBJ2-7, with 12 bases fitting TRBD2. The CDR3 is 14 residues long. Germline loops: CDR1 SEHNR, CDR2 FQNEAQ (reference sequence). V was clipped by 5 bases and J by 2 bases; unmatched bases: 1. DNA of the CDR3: TGTGCCAGCAGCAGGACTAGCGGGGCCTACGAGCAGTACTTC. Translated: CASSRTSGAYEQYF.

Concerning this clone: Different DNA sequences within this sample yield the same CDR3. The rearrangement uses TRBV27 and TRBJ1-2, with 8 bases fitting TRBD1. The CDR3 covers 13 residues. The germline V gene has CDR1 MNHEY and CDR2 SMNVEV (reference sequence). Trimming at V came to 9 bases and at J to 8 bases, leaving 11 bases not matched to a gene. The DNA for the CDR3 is TGTGCCAGTAGCTTCCCGGACAGGGTGGGCTACACCTTC. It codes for CASSFPDRVGYTF.

Here the CDR3 reads CASSSTGQSYEQYF. The CDR3 DNA reads as TGCGCCAGCAGCTCGACGGGACAATCCTACGAGCAGTACTTC. This rearrangement joins TRBV5-1 to TRBJ2-7; maybe TRBD1 (6 bases). V lost 3 bases and J lost 1, with 11 bases in between. Germline-derived CDR1 and CDR2 are SGHRS and YFSETQ. This CDR3 region has 14 residues.

CDR3 protein: CALPGLYGYTF. The CDR3 bases are TGTGCTTTACCGGGACTCTATGGCTACACCTTC. The chain is built from TRBV30 and TRBJ1-2, with D tentatively TRBD1 (5 bases). The germline V gene encodes CDR1 GTSNPN and CDR2 SVGIG (reference sequence). The CDR3 runs to 11 residues.

In nucleotides, the CDR3 is TGCGCCAGCAGCTTAAAGTCCGGGGAGCTGTTTTTT. Protein product: CASSLKSGELFF. The chain couples TRBV5-1 to TRBJ2-2; D unresolved. This CDR3 has 12 residues. Trimming took 2 bases from V and 6 from J, leaving 5 bases between them. The germline V gene encodes CDR1 SGHRS and CDR2 YFSETQ.

The CDR3: CASSATGAVSEQFF. CDR3 coding DNA: TGTGCCAGCAGTGCAACAGGGGCGGTTAGTGAGCAGTTCTTC. This chain joins TRBV25-1 and TRBJ2-1, with TRBD1 identical over 7 bases. V lost 4 bases and J lost 9; bases outside the gene matches: 9. Looked up from germline, CDR1 is MGHDK and CDR2 is SYGVNS. The CDR3 runs 14 residues.

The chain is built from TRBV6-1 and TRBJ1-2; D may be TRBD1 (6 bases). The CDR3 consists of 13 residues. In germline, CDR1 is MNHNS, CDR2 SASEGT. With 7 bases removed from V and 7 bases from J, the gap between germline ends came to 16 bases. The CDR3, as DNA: TGTGCCAGCACACAAAGAGGGGGGGTTGGCTACACCTTC. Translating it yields CASTQRGGVGYTF.

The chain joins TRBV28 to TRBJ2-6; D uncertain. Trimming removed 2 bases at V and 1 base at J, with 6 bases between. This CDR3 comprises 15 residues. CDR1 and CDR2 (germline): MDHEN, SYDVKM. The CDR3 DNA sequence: TGTGCCAGCAGTTTACGCCCGTCTGGGGCCAACGTCCTGACTTTC. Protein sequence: CASSLRPSGANVLTF.

CDR3 residues: CASSEYRSGNTIYF. CDR3 sequence (DNA): TGTGCCAGCAGTGAATATAGGTCTGGAAACACCATATATTTT. The chain uses TRBV2 and TRBJ1-3; no clear D gene. CDR3 length: 14 amino acids. The V gene's germline CDR1 is SNHLY and CDR2 FYNNEI. V gave up 2 bases and J gave up 1 base, with 6 bases separating them.

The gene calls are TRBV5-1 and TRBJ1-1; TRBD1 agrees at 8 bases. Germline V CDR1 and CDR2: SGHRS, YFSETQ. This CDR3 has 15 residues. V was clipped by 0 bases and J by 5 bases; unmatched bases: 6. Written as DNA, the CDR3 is TGCGCCAGCAGCTTGGCAGGGGGCGCGGGGACTGAAGCTTTCTTT. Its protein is CASSLAGGAGTEAFF.

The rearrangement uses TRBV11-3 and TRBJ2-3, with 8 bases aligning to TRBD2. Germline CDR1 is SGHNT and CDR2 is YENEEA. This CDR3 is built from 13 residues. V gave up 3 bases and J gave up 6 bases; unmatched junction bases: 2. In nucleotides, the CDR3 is TGTGCCAGCAGCTTGACTAGCGCGGATACGCAGTATTTT. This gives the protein CASSLTSADTQYF.

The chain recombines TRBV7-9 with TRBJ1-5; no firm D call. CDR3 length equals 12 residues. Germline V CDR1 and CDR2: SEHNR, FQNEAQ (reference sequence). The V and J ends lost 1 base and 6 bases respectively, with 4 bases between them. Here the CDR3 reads CASSLGPQPQHF. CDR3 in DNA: TGTGCCAGCAGCTTAGGTCCTCAGCCCCAGCATTTT.

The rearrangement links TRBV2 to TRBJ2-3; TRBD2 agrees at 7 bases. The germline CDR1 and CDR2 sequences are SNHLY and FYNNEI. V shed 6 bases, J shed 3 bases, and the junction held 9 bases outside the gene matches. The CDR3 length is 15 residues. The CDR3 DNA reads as TGTGCCAGCAGCCTACTAGCGAGAAGGACAGATACGCAGTATTTT. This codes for CASSLLARRTDTQYF.

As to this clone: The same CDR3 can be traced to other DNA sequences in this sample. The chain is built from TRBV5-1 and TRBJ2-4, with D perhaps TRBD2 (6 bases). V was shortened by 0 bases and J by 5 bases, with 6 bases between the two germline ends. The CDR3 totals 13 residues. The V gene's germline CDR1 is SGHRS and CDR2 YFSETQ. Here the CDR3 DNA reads TGCGCCAGCAGCTTGGCGGGAGAAAACATTCAGTACTTC. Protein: CASSLAGENIQYF.